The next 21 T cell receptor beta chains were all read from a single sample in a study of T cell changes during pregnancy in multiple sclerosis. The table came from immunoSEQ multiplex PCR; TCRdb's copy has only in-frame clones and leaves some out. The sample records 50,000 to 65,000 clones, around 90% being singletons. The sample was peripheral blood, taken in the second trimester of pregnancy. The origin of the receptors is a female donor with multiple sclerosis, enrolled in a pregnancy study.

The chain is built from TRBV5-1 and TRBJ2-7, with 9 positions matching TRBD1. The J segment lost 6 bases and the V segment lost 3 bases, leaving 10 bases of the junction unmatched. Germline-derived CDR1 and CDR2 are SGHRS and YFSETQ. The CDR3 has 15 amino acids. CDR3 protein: CASSYGGQGAGEQYF. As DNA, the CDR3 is TGCGCCAGCAGCTATGGGGGACAGGGAGCGGGCGAGCAGTACTTC. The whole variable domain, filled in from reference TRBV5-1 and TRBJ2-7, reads KAGVTQTPRYLIKTRGQQVTLSCSPISGHRSVSWYQQTPGQGLQFLFEYFSETQRNKGNFPGRFSGRQFSNSRSEMNVSTLELGDSALYLCASSYGGQGAGEQYFGPGTRLTVT.

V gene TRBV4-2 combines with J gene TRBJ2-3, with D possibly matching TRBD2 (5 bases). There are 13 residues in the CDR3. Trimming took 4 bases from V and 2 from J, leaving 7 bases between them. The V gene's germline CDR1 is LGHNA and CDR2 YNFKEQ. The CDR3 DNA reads TGTGCCAGCAGCCGGACTGCCACAGATACGCAGTATTTT. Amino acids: CASSRTATDTQYF.

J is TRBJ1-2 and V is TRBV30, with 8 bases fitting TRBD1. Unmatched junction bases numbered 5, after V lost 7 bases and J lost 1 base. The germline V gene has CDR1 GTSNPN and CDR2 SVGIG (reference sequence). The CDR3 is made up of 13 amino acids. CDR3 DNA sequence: TGTGCCTCAACAGGGGGTTTTAACTATGGCTACACCTTC. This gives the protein CASTGGFNYGYTF.

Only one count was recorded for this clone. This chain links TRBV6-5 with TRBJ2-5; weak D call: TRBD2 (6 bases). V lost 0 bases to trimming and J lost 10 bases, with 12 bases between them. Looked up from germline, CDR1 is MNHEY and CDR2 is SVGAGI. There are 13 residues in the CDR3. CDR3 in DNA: TGTGCCAGCAGTTACTCGGTCTCCGGGAGCCAGTACTTC. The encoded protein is CASSYSVSGSQYF.

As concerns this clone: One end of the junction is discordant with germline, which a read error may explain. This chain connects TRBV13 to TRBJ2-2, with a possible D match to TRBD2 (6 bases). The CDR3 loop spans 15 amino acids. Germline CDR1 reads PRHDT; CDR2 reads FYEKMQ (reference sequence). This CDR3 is CASSLGRGNIGELFF. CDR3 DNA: TGTGCCAGCAGCTTAGGGCGGGGAAACATCGGGGAGCTGTTTTTT.

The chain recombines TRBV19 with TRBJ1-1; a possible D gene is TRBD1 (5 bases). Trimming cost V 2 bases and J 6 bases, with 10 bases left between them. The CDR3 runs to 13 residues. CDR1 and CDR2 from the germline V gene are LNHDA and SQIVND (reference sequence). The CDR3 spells CASSIPQQAEAFF. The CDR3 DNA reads TGTGCCAGTAGTATACCCCAACAGGCTGAAGCTTTCTTT. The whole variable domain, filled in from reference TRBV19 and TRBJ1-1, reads DGGITQSPKYLFRKEGQNVTLSCEQNLNHDAMYWYRQDPGQGLRLIYYSQIVNDFQKGDIAEGYSVSREKKESFPLTVTSAQKNPTAFYLCASSIPQQAEAFFGQGTRLTVV.

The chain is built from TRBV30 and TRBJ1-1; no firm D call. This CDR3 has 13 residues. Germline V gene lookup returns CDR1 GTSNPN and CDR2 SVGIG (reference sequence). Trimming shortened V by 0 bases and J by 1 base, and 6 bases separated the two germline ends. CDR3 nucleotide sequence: TGTGCCTGGAGTGTACGGAGGAACACTGAAGCTTTCTTT. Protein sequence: CAWSVRRNTEAFF. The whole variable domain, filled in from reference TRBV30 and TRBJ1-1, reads SQTIHQWPATLVQPVGSPLSLECTVEGTSNPNLYWYRQAAGRGLQLLFYSVGIGQISSEVPQNLSASRPQDRQFILSSKKLLLSDSGFYLCAWSVRRNTEAFFGQGTRLTVV.

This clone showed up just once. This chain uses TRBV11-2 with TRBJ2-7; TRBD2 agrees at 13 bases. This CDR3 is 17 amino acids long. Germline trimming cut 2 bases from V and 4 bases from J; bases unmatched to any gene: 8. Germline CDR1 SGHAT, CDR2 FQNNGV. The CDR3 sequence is CASSLLVGLAGTYEQYF. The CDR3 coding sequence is TGTGCCAGCAGCTTATTAGTGGGACTAGCGGGGACTTACGAGCAGTACTTC.

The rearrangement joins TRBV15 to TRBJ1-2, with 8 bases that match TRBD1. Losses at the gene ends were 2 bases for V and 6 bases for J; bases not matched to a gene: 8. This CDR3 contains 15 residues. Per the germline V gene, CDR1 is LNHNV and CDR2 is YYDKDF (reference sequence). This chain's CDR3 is CATSRPGAGGDGYTF. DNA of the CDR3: TGTGCCACCAGCAGACCCGGGGCAGGGGGCGATGGCTACACCTTC.

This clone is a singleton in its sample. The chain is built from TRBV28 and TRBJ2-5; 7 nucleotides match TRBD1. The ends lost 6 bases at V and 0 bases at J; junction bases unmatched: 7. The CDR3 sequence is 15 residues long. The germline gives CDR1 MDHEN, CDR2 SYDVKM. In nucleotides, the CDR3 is TGTGCCAGCAGCCCCGGGACAGTGTACCAAGAGACCCAGTACTTC. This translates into CASSPGTVYQETQYF.

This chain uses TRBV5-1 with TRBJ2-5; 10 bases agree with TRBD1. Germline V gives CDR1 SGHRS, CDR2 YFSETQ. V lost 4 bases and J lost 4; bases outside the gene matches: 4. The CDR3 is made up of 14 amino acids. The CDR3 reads CASSVRDRGETQYF. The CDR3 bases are TGCGCCAGCAGCGTGAGGGACAGGGGAGAGACCCAGTACTTC. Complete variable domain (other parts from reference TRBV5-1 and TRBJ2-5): KAGVTQTPRYLIKTRGQQVTLSCSPISGHRSVSWYQQTPGQGLQFLFEYFSETQRNKGNFPGRFSGRQFSNSRSEMNVSTLELGDSALYLCASSVRDRGETQYFGPGTRLLVL.

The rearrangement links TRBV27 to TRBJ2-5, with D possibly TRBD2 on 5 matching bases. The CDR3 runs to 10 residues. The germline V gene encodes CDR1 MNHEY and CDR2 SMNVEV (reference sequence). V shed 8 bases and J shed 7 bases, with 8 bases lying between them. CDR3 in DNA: TGTGCCAGCGGGAGCCCGACCCAGTACTTC. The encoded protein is CASGSPTQYF.

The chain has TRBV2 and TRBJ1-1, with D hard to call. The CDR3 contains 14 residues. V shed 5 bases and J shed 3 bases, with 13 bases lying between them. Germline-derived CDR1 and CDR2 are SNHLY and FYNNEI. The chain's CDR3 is CASSLVFSDTEAFF. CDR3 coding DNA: TGTGCCAGCAGTCTAGTTTTCTCAGACACTGAAGCTTTCTTT.

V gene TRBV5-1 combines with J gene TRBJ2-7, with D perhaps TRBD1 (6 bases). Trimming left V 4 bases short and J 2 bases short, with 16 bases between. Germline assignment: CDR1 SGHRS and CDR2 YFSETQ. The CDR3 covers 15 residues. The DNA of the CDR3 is TGCGCCAGCAGCCGCCTACTGGACAGTACCTACGAGCAGTACTTC. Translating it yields CASSRLLDSTYEQYF.

In nucleotides, the CDR3 is TGCGCCAGCAGCCAAGATCGGGGGATAAGGACCCTCCACTTT. This codes for CASSQDRGIRTLHF. V and J are TRBV4-1 and TRBJ1-6; weak D call: TRBD1 (5 bases). Germline V CDR1 and CDR2: MGHRA, YSYEKL. V was shortened by 0 bases and J by 14 bases, with 14 bases between the two germline ends. The CDR3 sequence is 14 residues long.

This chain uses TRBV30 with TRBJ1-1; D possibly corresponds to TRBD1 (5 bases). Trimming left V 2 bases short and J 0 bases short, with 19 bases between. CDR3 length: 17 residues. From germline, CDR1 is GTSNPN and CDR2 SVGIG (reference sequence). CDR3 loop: CAWSKGREALMNTEAFF. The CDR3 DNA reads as TGTGCCTGGAGTAAGGGCAGGGAGGCCCTCATGAACACTGAAGCTTTCTTT.

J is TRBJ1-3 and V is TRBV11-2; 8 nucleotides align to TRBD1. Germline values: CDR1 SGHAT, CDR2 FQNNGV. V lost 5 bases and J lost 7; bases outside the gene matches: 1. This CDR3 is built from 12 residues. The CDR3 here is CASSRDRNTIYF. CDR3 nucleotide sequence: TGTGCCAGCAGCCGGGACAGGAACACCATATATTTT.

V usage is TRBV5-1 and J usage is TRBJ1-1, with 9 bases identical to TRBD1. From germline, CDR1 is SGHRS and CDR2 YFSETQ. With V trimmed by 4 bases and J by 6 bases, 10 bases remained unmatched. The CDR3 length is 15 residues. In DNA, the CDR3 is TGCGCCAGCAGCCCACAGGGGGCCCGCGAAGCTGAAGCTTTCTTT. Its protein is CASSPQGAREAEAFF. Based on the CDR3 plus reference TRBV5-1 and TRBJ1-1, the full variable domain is KAGVTQTPRYLIKTRGQQVTLSCSPISGHRSVSWYQQTPGQGLQFLFEYFSETQRNKGNFPGRFSGRQFSNSRSEMNVSTLELGDSALYLCASSPQGAREAEAFFGQGTRLTVV.

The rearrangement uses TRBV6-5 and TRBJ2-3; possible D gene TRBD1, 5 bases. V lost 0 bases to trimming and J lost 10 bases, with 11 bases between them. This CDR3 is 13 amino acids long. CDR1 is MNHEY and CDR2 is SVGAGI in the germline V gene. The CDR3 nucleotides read TGTGCCAGCAGTTACTCGAAGTGGGGCGCGCAGTATTTT. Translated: CASSYSKWGAQYF.

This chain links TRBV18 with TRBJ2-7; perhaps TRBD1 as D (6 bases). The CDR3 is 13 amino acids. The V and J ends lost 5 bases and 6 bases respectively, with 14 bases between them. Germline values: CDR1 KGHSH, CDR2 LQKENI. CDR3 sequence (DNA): TGTGCCAGCTCATCGGCGACAGGAGGCGAGCAGTACTTC. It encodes CASSSATGGEQYF.

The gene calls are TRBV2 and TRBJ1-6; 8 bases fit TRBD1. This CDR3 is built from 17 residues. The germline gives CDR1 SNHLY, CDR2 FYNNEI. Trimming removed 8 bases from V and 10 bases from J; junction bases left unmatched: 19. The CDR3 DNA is TGTGCCAGCTCGCGGACAGGGTCCACCGTCCAGGGCTCACCCCTCCACTTT. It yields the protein CASSRTGSTVQGSPLHF. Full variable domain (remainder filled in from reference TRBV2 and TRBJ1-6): EPEVTQTPSHQVTQMGQEVILRCVPISNHLYFYWYRQILGQKVEFLVSFYNNEISEKSEIFDDQFSVERPDGSNFTLKIRSTKLEDSAMYFCASSRTGSTVQGSPLHFGNGTRLTVT.